Sequencing of this T cell receptor (beta chain) was carried out in a study of CD8 T cells in ankylosing spondylitis. This clonotype was seen many times. Its antigen is still unknown. Researchers built TCR beta libraries using quantitative 5'-RACE with molecular barcodes. Using its own MiXCR run on the 5' RACE reads, TCRdb lists one record per CDR3 protein. The sample carries hundreds of thousands of distinct CDR3 sequences, under 8.5% recorded once. CDR1 SGHRS and CDR2 YFSETQ come from the germline V gene. The CDR3 is made up of 12 amino acids. The V and J ends lost 6 bases and 1 base respectively, with 7 bases between them. General study points: Reportedly, significant enrichment of disease-linked clones occurred in matched ankylosing spondylitis synovial fluid. Some motif variants were previously reported in reactive arthritis synovial fluid and blood. Characteristic, it appeared, of ankylosing spondylitis blood was a TCR beta motif of 7 or 8 highly homologous variants.

This sequence joins TRBV5-1 and TRBJ1-1; D not resolved. The receptor's source is a female donor with ankylosing spondylitis or in good health (not recorded which). Material for sequencing was blood, either unsorted or a sorted T cell fraction (not recorded which). The CDR3 DNA sequence: TGCGCCAGCATAGACGGGAACACTGAAGCTTTCTTT. Translation: CASIDGNTEAFF.